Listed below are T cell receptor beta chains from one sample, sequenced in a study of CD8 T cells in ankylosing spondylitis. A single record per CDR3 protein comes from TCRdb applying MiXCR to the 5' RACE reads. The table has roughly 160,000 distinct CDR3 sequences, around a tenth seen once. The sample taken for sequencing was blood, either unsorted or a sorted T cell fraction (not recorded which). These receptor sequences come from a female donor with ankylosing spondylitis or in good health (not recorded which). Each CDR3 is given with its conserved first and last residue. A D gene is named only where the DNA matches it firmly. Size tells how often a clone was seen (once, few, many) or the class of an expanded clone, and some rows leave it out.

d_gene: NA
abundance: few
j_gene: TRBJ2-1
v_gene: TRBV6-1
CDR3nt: TGTGCCAGTGAGACTAGTTTCTCCTACAATGAGCAGTTCTTC
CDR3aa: CASETSFSYNEQFF

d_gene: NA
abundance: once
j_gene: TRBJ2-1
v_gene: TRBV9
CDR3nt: TGTGCCAGCAGCGTAGAAGGGTCCTCGGGCCACGATGAGCAGTTCTTC
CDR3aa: CASSVEGSSGHDEQFF

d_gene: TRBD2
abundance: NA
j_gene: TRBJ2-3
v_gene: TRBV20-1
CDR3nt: TGCAGTACACGACTAGCGGAAAGCACAGATACGCAGTATTTT
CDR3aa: CSTRLAESTDTQYF

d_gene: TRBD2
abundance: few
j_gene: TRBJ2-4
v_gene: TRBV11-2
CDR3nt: TGTGCCAGCAGCTTAGGGGGACTAGACAAAAACATTCAGTACTTC
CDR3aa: CASSLGGLDKNIQYF

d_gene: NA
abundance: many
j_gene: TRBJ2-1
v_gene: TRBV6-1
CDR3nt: TGTGCCAGCAGTGAACTATTGCGGTACAATGAGCAGTTCTTC
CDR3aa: CASSELLRYNEQFF

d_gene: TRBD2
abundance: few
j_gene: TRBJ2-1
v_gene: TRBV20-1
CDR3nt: TGCAGTGCTAGAGATATCCTGCGGGAGGCGATAAATGAGCAGTTCTTC
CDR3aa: CSARDILREAINEQFF

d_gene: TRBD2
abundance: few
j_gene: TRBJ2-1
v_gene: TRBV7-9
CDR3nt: TGTGCCAGCAGCGCCCAGACTAGCGGGAGCATCGATGAGCAGTTCTTC
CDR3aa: CASSAQTSGSIDEQFF

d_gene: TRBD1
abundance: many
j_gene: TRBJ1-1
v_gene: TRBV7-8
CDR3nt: TGTGCCAGCAGCTGGGACAGGGGGCTGGGGACTGAAGCTTTCTTT
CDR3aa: CASSWDRGLGTEAFF

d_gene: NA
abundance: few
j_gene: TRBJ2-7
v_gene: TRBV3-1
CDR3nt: TGTGCCAGCAGCTCAGGGGTGGGATCCTACGAGCAGTACTTC
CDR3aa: CASSSGVGSYEQYF

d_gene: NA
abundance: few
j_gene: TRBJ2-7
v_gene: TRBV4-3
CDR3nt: TGCGCCAGCAGCCACGTCAGGGGAGGTTACGAGCAGTACTTC
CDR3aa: CASSHVRGGYEQYF

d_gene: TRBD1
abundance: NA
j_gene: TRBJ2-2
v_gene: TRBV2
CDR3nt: TGTGCCAGCAGTGAGGGACAGGGCCCTGCCGGGGAGCTGTTTTTT
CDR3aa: CASSEGQGPAGELFF

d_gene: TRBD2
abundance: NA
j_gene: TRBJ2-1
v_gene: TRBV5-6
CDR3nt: TGTGCCAGCCAGCCGGGGACTAACTTAAACAATGAGCAGTTCTTC
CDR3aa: CASQPGTNLNNEQFF

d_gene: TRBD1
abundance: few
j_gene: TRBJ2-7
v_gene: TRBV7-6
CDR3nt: TGTGCCAGCAGCTTAGTTGGCGGGACAGGGGCCTACGAGCAGTACTTC
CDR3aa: CASSLVGGTGAYEQYF